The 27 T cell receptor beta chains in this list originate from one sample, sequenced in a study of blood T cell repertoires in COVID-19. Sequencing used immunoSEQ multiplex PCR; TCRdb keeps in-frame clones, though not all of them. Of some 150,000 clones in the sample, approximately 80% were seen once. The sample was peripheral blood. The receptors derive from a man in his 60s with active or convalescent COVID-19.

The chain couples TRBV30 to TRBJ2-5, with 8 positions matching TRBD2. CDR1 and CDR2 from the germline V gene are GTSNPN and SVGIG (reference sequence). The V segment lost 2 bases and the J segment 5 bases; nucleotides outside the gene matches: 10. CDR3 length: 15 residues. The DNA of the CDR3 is TGTGCCTGGAGTCCGCCCGGGACTAGAGGGGAGACCCAGTACTTC. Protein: CAWSPPGTRGETQYF.

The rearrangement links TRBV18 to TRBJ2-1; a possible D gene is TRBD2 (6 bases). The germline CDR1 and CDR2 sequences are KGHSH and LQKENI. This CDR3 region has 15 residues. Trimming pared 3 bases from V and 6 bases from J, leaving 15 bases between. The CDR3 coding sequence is TGTGCCAGCTCACCGGCCGGAGGGGACCCCAATGAGCAGTTCTTC. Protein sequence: CASSPAGGDPNEQFF.

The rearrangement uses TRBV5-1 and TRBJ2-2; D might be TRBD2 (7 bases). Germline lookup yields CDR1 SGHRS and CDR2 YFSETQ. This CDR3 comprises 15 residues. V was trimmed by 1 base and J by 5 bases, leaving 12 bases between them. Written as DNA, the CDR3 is TGCGCCAGCAGCTTGAGAGGGAGGGGGACCGGGGAGCTGTTTTTT. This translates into CASSLRGRGTGELFF. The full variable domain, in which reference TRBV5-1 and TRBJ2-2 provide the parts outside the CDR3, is KAGVTQTPRYLIKTRGQQVTLSCSPISGHRSVSWYQQTPGQGLQFLFEYFSETQRNKGNFPGRFSGRQFSNSRSEMNVSTLELGDSALYLCASSLRGRGTGELFFGEGSRLTVL.

This CDR3 is CAISEDSTNEKLFF. The DNA for the CDR3 is TGTGCCATCAGTGAGGACTCAACTAATGAAAAACTGTTTTTT. J is TRBJ1-4 and V is TRBV10-3, with D uncertain. V lost 2 bases to trimming and J lost 0 bases, with 4 bases between them. The CDR3 contains 14 residues. Germline CDR1 and CDR2: ENHRY and SYGVKD.

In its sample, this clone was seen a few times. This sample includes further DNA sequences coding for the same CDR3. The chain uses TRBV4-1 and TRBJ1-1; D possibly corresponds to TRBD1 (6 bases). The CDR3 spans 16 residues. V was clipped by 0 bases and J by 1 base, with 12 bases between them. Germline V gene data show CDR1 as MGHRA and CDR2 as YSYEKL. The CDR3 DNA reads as TGCGCCAGCAGCCAAGAGACAGGAGAGAGGAACACTGAAGCTTTCTTT. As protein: CASSQETGERNTEAFF.

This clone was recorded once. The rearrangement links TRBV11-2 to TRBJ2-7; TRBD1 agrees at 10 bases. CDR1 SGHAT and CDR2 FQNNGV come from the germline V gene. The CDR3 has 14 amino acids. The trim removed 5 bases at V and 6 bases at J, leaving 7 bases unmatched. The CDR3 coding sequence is TGTGCCAGCAGCCGGGGACAGGGGCCCCTCGAGCAGTACTTC. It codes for CASSRGQGPLEQYF.

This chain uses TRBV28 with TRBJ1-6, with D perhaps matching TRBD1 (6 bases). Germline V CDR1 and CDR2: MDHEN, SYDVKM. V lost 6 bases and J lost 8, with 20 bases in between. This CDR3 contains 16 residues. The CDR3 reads CASSTLRRTDYSPLHF. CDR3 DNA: TGTGCCAGCAGCACTCTACGGCGGACAGACTATTCACCCCTCCACTTT.

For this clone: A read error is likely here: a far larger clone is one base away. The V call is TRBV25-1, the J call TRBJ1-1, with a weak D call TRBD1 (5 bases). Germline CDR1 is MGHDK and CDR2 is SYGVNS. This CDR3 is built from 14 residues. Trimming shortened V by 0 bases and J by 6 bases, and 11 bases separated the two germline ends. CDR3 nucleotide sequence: TGTGCCAGCAGTGAATATGGCAGGGTCTCTGAAGCTTTCTTT. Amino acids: CASSEYGRVSEAFF.

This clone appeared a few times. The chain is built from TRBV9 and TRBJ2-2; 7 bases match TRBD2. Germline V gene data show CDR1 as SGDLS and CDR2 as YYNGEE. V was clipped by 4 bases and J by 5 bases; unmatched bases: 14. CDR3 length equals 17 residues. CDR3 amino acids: CASSPRGTGGRTGELFF. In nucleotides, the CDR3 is TGTGCCAGCAGCCCGCGGGGGACGGGAGGACGAACCGGGGAGCTGTTTTTT.

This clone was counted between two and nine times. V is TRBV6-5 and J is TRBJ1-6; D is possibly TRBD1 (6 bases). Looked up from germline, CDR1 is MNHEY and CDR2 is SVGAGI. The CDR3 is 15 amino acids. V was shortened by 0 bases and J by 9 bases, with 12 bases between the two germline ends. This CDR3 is CASSYSGRGSSPLHF. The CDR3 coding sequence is TGTGCCAGCAGTTACTCGGGCAGGGGAAGTTCACCCCTCCACTTT.

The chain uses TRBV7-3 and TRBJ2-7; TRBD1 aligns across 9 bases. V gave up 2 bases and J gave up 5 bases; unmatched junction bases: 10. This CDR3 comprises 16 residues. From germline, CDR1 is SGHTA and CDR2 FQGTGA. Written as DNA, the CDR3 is TGTGCCAGCAGCTTAGAAGGGGACAGGGTTCCCAACGAGCAGTACTTC. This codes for CASSLEGDRVPNEQYF.

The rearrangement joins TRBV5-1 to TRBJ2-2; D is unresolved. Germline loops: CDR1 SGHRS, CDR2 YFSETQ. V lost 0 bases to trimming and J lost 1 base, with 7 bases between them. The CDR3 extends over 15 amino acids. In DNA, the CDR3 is TGCGCCAGCAGCTTGGAAAATCGGAACACCGGGGAGCTGTTTTTT. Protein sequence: CASSLENRNTGELFF.

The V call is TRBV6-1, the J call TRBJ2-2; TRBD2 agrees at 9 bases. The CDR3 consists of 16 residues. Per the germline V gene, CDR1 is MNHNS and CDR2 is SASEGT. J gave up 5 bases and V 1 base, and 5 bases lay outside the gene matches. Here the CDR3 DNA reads TGTGCCAGCAGTGAAGGGAGTAGCGGGAGAACCGGGGAGCTGTTTTTT. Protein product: CASSEGSSGRTGELFF.

As DNA, the CDR3 is TGTGCCAGCAGCTTGAGACAGGGGGGCTATGGCTACACCTTC. Translation: CASSLRQGGYGYTF. The rearrangement links TRBV7-8 to TRBJ1-2; 9 bases are a match to TRBD1. CDR3 length: 14 residues. V shed 3 bases and J 4 bases; nucleotides not matched to a gene: 3. The germline V gene has CDR1 SGHVS and CDR2 FQNEAQ. Full variable domain (rest looked up from reference TRBV7-8 and TRBJ1-2): GAGVSQSPRYKVAKRGQDVALRCDPISGHVSLFWYQQALGQGPEFLTYFQNEAQLDKSGLPSDRFFAERPEGSVSTLKIQRTQQEDSAVYLCASSLRQGGYGYTFGSGTRLTVV.

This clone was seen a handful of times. The CDR3 protein is CASSTTAVMGEQYF. In DNA, the CDR3 is TGTGCCAGTAGTACGACAGCAGTCATGGGAGAGCAGTACTTC. V gene TRBV19 combines with J gene TRBJ2-7; possible D gene TRBD1, 5 bases. Germline V CDR1 and CDR2: LNHDA, SQIVND (reference sequence). Trimming took off 4 bases at V and 7 bases at J, with 17 bases between the two ends. This CDR3 is 14 amino acids long.

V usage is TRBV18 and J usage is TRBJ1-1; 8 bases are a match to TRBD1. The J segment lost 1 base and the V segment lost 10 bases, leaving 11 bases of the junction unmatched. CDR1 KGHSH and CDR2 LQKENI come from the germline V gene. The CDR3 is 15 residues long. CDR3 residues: CATTAGGFGNTEAFF. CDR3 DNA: TGTGCCACCACGGCAGGGGGCTTTGGGAACACTGAAGCTTTCTTT.

This CDR3 is CASSPGSLYGYTF. For the CDR3, the DNA is TGTGCCAGCTCACCGGGCTCTCTCTATGGCTACACCTTC. The chain joins TRBV18 to TRBJ1-2, with no clear D. Germline CDR1 KGHSH, CDR2 LQKENI. CDR3 length: 13 residues. V dropped 3 bases and J dropped 4 bases, with 9 bases sitting between them.

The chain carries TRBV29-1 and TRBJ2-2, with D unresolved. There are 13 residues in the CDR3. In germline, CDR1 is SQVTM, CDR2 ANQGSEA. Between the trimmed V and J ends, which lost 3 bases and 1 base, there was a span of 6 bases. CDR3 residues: CSVDPGNTGELFF. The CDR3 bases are TGCAGCGTTGACCCAGGGAACACCGGGGAGCTGTTTTTT.

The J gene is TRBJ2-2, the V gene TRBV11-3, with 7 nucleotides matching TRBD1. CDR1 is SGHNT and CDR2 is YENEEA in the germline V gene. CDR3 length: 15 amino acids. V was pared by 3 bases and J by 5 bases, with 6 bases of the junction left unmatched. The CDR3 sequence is CASSFGRGMTGELFF. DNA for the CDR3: TGTGCCAGCAGCTTTGGCAGGGGGATGACCGGGGAGCTGTTTTTT.

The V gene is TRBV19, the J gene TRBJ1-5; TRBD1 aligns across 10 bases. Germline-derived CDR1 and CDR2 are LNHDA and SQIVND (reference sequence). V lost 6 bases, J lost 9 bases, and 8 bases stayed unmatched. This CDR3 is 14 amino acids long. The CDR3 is CASSLGQGLGPQHF. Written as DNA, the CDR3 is TGTGCCAGTAGCCTGGGACAGGGGTTAGGGCCCCAGCATTTT. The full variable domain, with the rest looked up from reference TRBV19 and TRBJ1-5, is DGGITQSPKYLFRKEGQNVTLSCEQNLNHDAMYWYRQDPGQGLRLIYYSQIVNDFQKGDIAEGYSVSREKKESFPLTVTSAQKNPTAFYLCASSLGQGLGPQHFGDGTRLSIL.

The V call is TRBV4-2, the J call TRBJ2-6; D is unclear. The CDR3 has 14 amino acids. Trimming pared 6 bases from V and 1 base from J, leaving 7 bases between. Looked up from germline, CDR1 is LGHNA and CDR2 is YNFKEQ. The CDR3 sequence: CASSPPSGANVLTF. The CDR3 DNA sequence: TGTGCCAGCAGTCCCCCGTCTGGGGCCAACGTCCTGACTTTC.

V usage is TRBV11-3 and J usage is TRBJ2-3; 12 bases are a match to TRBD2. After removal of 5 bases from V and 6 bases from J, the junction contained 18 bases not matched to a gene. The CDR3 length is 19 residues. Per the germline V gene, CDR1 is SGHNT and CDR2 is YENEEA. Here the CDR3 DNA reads TGTGCCAGCAGCCTCCGGTTTTCTAGCGGGAGGGCGGACGACGATACGCAGTATTTT. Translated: CASSLRFSSGRADDDTQYF. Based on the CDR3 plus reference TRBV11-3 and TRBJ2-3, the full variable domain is EAGVVQSPRYKIIEKKQPVAFWCNPISGHNTLYWYLQNLGQGPELLIRYENEEAVDDSQLPKDRFSAERLKGVDSTLKIQPAELGDSAVYLCASSLRFSSGRADDDTQYFGPGTRLTVL.

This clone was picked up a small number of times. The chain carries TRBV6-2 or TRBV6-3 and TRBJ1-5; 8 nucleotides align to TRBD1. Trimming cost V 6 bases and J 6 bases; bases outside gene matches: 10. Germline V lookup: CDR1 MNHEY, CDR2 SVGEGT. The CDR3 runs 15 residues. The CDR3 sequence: CASSPGTGLGQPQHF. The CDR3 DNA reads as TGTGCCAGCAGCCCCGGGACAGGACTAGGTCAGCCCCAGCATTTT.

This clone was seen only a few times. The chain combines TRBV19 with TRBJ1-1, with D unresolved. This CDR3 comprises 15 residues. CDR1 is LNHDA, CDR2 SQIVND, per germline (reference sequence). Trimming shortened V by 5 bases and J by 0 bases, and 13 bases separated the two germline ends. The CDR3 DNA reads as TGTGCCAGTAGTCCCTCCCCCGACATGAACACTGAAGCTTTCTTT. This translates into CASSPSPDMNTEAFF.

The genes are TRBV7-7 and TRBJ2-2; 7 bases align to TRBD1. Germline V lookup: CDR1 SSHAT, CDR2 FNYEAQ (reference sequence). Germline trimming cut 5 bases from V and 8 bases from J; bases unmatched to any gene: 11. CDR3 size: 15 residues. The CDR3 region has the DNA TGTGCCAGCAGCCCGGGGAGAGGGGGCATAGGGGAGCTGTTTTTT. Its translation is CASSPGRGGIGELFF.

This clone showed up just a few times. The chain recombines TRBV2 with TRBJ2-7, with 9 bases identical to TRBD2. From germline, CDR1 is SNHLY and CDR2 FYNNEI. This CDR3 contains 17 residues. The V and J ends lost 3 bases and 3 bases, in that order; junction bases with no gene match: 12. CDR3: CASSDLIRTSELYEQYF. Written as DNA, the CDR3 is TGTGCCAGCAGTGACCTTATACGGACTAGCGAGCTCTACGAGCAGTACTTC.

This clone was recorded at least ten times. The CDR3 sequence is CASSFTHRGRSNQPQHF. The CDR3 DNA reads as TGTGCCAGCAGCTTCACTCACAGGGGGCGAAGCAATCAGCCCCAGCATTTT. The chain has TRBV7-3 and TRBJ1-5, with 9 bases aligning to TRBD1. The junction had 7 bases not matched to a gene; V was cut back by 3 bases and J by 1 base. CDR1 SGHTA and CDR2 FQGTGA come from the germline V gene. There are 17 residues in the CDR3.